The 19 T cell receptor beta chains presented below share a single source sample, sequenced in a study of early T cells in non-severe SARS-CoV-2 infection. A single record per CDR3 protein comes from TCRdb applying MiXCR to the 5' RACE reads. The data hold 45,000 to 55,000 distinct CDR3 sequences, with 6% to 7% observed a single time. Sequencing input: whole blood. These receptors all stem from an adult who was a healthcare worker with PCR-confirmed SARS-CoV-2 infection or an uninfected control (not recorded which).

This clonotype was seen a few times. The genes are TRBV6-2 or TRBV6-3 and TRBJ1-6; D possibly corresponds to TRBD1 (6 bases). This CDR3 comprises 16 residues. V was clipped by 6 bases and J by 7 bases, with 19 bases between them. Germline V gives CDR1 MNHEY, CDR2 SVGEGT. DNA for the CDR3: TGTGCCAGCAGAGCCCTAAGGACAGAAGAAAATTCACCCCTCCACTTT. Its translation is CASRALRTEENSPLHF.

This clonotype has a count of ten or more. This sequence joins TRBV7-8 and TRBJ1-4; D ambiguous. CDR3 length equals 16 residues. Germline V gene sequence: CDR1 SGHVS, CDR2 FQNEAQ. V was shortened by 0 bases and J by 1 base, with 9 bases between the two germline ends. CDR3 sequence (DNA): TGTGCCAGCAGCTTAGCGCTCGCCGTAACTAATGAAAAACTGTTTTTT. It is translated as CASSLALAVTNEKLFF.

This clonotype came up many times. The chain carries TRBV4-1 and TRBJ1-1; D is possibly TRBD1 (5 bases). Between the trimmed V and J ends, which lost 1 base and 10 bases, there was a span of 13 bases. CDR3 length: 13 amino acids. Germline V gives CDR1 MGHRA, CDR2 YSYEKL. The CDR3 DNA reads as TGCGCCAGCAGCCAAGTTCCGACAGAAGGAGCTTTCTTT. Its translation: CASSQVPTEGAFF.

This clonotype was detected ten times or more. Written as DNA, the CDR3 is TGTGCCAGCAGCTTAGGCCGGTCTACAGCAAGAGGGAACAATGAGCAGTTCTTC. It translates to CASSLGRSTARGNNEQFF. The J gene is TRBJ2-1, the V gene TRBV13; the D gene is possibly TRBD2 (5 bases). Germline CDR1 is PRHDT and CDR2 is FYEKMQ (reference sequence). V shed 0 bases and J shed 5 bases, with 20 bases lying between them. The CDR3 has 18 residues.

This clonotype was recorded many times. The chain couples TRBV7-6 to TRBJ1-1; 10 bases agree with TRBD1. Losses at the gene ends were 0 bases for V and 14 bases for J; bases not matched to a gene: 6. The CDR3 contains 13 residues. The V gene's germline CDR1 is SGHVS and CDR2 FNYEAQ. The DNA for the CDR3 is TGTGCCAGCAGCTTAGCGCGGGGGACAGGGGCATTCTTT. It encodes CASSLARGTGAFF.

Many counts were recorded for this clonotype. The chain joins TRBV12-3 or TRBV12-4 to TRBJ1-2; TRBD1 might be the D (5 bases). With 3 bases removed from V and 4 bases from J, the gap between germline ends came to 12 bases. This CDR3 spans 14 amino acids. Written as DNA, the CDR3 is TGTGCCAGCAGTTTTTCAGGGCTTGGCTATGGCTACACCTTC. Protein sequence: CASSFSGLGYGYTF.

This clonotype was seen a handful of times. The V and J genes are TRBV6-2 or TRBV6-3 and TRBJ1-2; D call uncertain. Per the germline V gene, CDR1 is MNHEY and CDR2 is SVGEGT. V lost 4 bases, J lost 6 bases, and 12 bases lay in between. The CDR3 spans 13 residues. CDR3 sequence (DNA): TGTGCCAGCAGTTCTACTGAATTACATGGCTACACCTTC. Translating it yields CASSSTELHGYTF.

This clonotype was seen at least ten times. The chain couples TRBV4-3 to TRBJ2-2, with D perhaps matching TRBD2 (6 bases). This CDR3 spans 17 amino acids. With 0 bases removed from V and 0 bases from J, the gap between germline ends came to 11 bases. Germline-derived CDR1 and CDR2 are LGHNA and YSLEER. This CDR3 reads CASSQDLRGSNTGELFF. The CDR3 region has the DNA TGCGCCAGCAGCCAAGATTTGCGGGGTTCGAACACCGGGGAGCTGTTTTTT.

This clonotype was picked up many times. The V gene is TRBV11-1, the J gene TRBJ2-3; 12 bases agree with TRBD2. The junction had 3 bases not matched to a gene; V was cut back by 4 bases and J by 7 bases. CDR3 size: 14 residues. Germline CDR1 is SGHAT and CDR2 is FQDESV (reference sequence). CDR3 bases: TGTGCCAGCAGCTCGACTAGCGGGGGTCATACGCAGTATTTT. This codes for CASSSTSGGHTQYF.

This clonotype was seen at least ten times. Here the CDR3 reads CASSGGGRLGYNEQFF. The CDR3, as DNA: TGTGCCAGCAGTGGCGGGGGCCGCTTGGGGTACAATGAGCAGTTCTTC. This chain uses TRBV6-2 or TRBV6-3 with TRBJ2-1, with D perhaps matching TRBD2 (7 bases). The CDR3 loop spans 16 amino acids. In germline, CDR1 is MNHEY, CDR2 SVGEGT. Trimming removed 5 bases from V and 4 bases from J, with 18 bases in between.

This clonotype was observed a handful of times. The chain uses TRBV6-1 and TRBJ1-2; 8 positions agree with TRBD1. The V and J ends lost 8 bases and 4 bases, in that order; junction bases with no gene match: 6. CDR3 length: 13 residues. Germline V gene data show CDR1 as MNHNS and CDR2 as SASEGT. DNA for the CDR3: TGTGCCAGCGACTGGACAGGGCTCTATGGCTACACCTTC. Protein: CASDWTGLYGYTF.

In this sample, this clonotype turned up many times. The chain employs TRBV3-1 and TRBJ1-2, with D perhaps matching TRBD1 (5 bases). The CDR3 spans 16 residues. The V end was cut by 4 bases, the J end by 8 bases, with 23 bases between. CDR1 is LGHDT and CDR2 is YNNKEL in the germline V gene (reference sequence). This CDR3 is CASSREGASHPLGYTF. The CDR3 DNA reads TGTGCCAGCAGCCGGGAAGGGGCCAGCCACCCTCTAGGCTACACCTTC.

This clonotype came up a few times. The J gene is TRBJ2-7, the V gene TRBV6-2 or TRBV6-3, with D unclear. The ends were cut back, 5 bases at V and 8 bases at J, with 13 bases in the middle. There are 12 residues in the CDR3. CDR1 is MNHEY, CDR2 SVGEGT, per germline. Written as DNA, the CDR3 is TGTGCCAGCAGTCCACCATCCACCCAGCAGTACTTC. Translation: CASSPPSTQQYF.

The rearrangement joins TRBV10-2 to TRBJ2-7, with D possibly matching TRBD1 (6 bases). The germline gives CDR1 WSHSY, CDR2 SAAADI. V was shortened by 3 bases and J by 2 bases, with 11 bases between the two germline ends. The CDR3 length is 14 residues. Here the CDR3 DNA reads TGCGCCAGCAGTGAAACAGGGCCGCCCTACGAGCAGTACTTC. This translates into CASSETGPPYEQYF.

The table lists this clonotype with many counts. The genes are TRBV7-6 and TRBJ2-3; D gene ambiguous. The CDR3 extends over 13 amino acids. Germline loops: CDR1 SGHVS, CDR2 FNYEAQ. V lost 5 bases, J lost 2 bases, and 8 bases lay in between. The DNA of the CDR3 is TGTGCCAGCAGCCTCCTAAACACAGATACGCAGTATTTT. It specifies CASSLLNTDTQYF.

The sample holds a few counts of this clonotype. The chain recombines TRBV7-8 with TRBJ2-7; either TRBD1 or TRBD2 may fit D (5 bases each). The germline V and J ends were trimmed by 5 bases and 1 base, with 12 bases remaining between them. From germline, CDR1 is SGHVS and CDR2 FQNEAQ. The CDR3 has 14 residues. CDR3 coding DNA: TGTGCCAGCAGCGCGTTCGAGGGGTCCTACGAGCAGTACTTC. This codes for CASSAFEGSYEQYF.

This clonotype appeared a single time. The V and J genes are TRBV7-2 and TRBJ2-7; D might be TRBD2 (5 bases). The ends were cut back, 5 bases at V and 2 bases at J, with 10 bases in the middle. The CDR3 totals 13 residues. CDR1 is SGHTA and CDR2 is FQGNSA in the germline V gene. The CDR3 here is CASSRTPAYEQYF. CDR3 in DNA: TGTGCCAGCAGCCGGACTCCAGCCTACGAGCAGTACTTC.

The chain has TRBV7-2 and TRBJ2-7; D gene ambiguous. Germline V gives CDR1 SGHTA, CDR2 FQGNSA. The CDR3 totals 15 residues. Trimming took 4 bases from V and 2 from J, leaving 15 bases between them. The CDR3 loop reads CASSSLMGYTYEQYF. CDR3 bases: TGTGCCAGCAGCTCCCTTATGGGGTATACCTACGAGCAGTACTTC.

Many counts were recorded for this clonotype. The chain joins TRBV19 to TRBJ1-6; 10 positions agree with TRBD1. This CDR3 spans 14 amino acids. Per germline, CDR1 LNHDA and CDR2 SQIVND (reference sequence). J gave up 7 bases and V 5 bases, and 2 bases lay outside the gene matches. This chain's CDR3 is CASSQTGGNSPLHF. Written as DNA, the CDR3 is TGTGCCAGTAGTCAGACAGGGGGCAATTCACCCCTCCACTTT.